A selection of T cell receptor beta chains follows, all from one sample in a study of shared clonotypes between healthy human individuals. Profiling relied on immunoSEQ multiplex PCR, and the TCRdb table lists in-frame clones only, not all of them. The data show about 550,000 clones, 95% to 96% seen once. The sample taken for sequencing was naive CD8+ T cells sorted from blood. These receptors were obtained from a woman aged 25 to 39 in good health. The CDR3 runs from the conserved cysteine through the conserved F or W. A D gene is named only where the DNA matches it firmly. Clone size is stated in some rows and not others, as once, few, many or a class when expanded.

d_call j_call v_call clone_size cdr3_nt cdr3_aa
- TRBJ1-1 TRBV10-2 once TGCGCCAGCAGTGGTCTGGGTGCCACTGAAGCTTTCTTT CASSGLGATEAFF
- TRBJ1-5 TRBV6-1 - TGTGCCAGCAGTGGATGGATCGGGGACAATCAGCCCCAGCATTTT CASSGWIGDNQPQHF
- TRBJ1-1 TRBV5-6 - TGTGCCAGCAGCTCGCCGGGACAGAACACTGAAGCTTTCTTT CASSSPGQNTEAFF
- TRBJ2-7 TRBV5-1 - TGCGCCAGCAGCCACGGAAGGGGCTACGAGCAGTACTTC CASSHGRGYEQYF
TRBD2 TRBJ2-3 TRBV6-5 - TGTGCCAGCAGTTACGGTCTAGCGGCTAGCACAGATACGCAGTATTTT CASSYGLAASTDTQYF
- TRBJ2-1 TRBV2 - TGTGCCAGCAGGGACATCCTTCCACCGGAGGAGTTCTTC CASRDILPPEEFF
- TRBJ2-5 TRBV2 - TGTGCCAGCACGACAGGCGCACAAGAGACCCAGTACTTC CASTTGAQETQYF
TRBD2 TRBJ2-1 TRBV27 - TGTGCCAGCAGTTGGGGGGGGTCCTACAATGAGCAGTTCTTC CASSWGGSYNEQFF
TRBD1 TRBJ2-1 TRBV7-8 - TGTGCCAGCAGCTTCACGATGGGACAGGTCCACAATGAGCAGTTCTTC CASSFTMGQVHNEQFF
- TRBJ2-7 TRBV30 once TGTGCCTGGACCGCGCCGGGACAACCCTACGAGCAGTACTTC CAWTAPGQPYEQYF
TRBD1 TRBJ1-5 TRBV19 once TGTGCCAGTAGTAGAGGGACAGAGGGTGATCAGCCCCAGCATTTT CASSRGTEGDQPQHF
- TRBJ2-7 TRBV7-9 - TGTGCCAGCAGCTTAGCGGGAAGGGACGAGCAGTACTTC CASSLAGRDEQYF
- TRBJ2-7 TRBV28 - TGTGCCAGCAGCTTCGGTGTATCCTACGAGCAGTACTTC CASSFGVSYEQYF
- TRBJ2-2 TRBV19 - TGTGCCAGTAGTATTCGGCGAGCCGGGGAGCTGTTTTTT CASSIRRAGELFF
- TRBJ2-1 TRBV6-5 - TGTGCCAGCAGTTACTCGATGTGGGAGGACAATGAGCAGTTCTTC CASSYSMWEDNEQFF
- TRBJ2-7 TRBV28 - TGTGCCAGCACCGAGAACATCCTGGGCGAGCAGTACTTC CASTENILGEQYF
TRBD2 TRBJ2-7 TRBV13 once TGTGCCAGCAGCTTAGGCACTAGCGGAGAGTTGTACGAGCAGTACTTC CASSLGTSGELYEQYF
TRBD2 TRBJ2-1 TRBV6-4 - TGTGCCAGCAGTGAATTTGAGACTAGCGAGTACAATGAGCAGTTCTTC CASSEFETSEYNEQFF
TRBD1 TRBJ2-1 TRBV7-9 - TGTGCCAGCAGCTTGGGACAGGGTGTCGGTGAGCAGTTCTTC CASSLGQGVGEQFF
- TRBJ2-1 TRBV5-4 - TGTGCCAGCAGCTTGGCGGAATCCAATGAGCAGTTCTTC CASSLAESNEQFF
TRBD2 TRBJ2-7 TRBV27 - TGTGCCAGCAGTCCAGGGACTAGCGGGATTACCGAGCAGTACTTC CASSPGTSGITEQYF
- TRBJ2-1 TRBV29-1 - TGCAGCGTTGATCCCGGGGGCTACAATGAGCAGTTCTTC CSVDPGGYNEQFF
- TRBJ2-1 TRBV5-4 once TGTGCCAGCAGCTTAGCGAATGAGCAGTTCTTC CASSLANEQFF
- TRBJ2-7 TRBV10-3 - TGTGCCATCAGTGGAGACATAAACTACGAGCAGTACTTC CAISGDINYEQYF
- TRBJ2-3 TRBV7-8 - TGTGCCAGCAGCTTAGTTCTAGTGGTGGTCGATACGCAGTATTTT CASSLVLVVVDTQYF
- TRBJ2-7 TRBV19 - TGTGCCAGTAGTGAGAGAGCTTCCGAGCAGTACTTC CASSERASEQYF
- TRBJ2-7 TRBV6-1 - TGTGCCAGCAGTGAAATTCGATCAGACTTTAGGAGGTACTTC CASSEIRSDFRRYF
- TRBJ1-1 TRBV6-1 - TGTGCCAGCAGTGAAGGGGCTGGGACACTGAACACTGAAGCTTTCTTT CASSEGAGTLNTEAFF
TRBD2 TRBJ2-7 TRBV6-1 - TGTGCCAGCTCCCCCGGGACTAGCTTCTCCTACGAGCAGTACTTC CASSPGTSFSYEQYF
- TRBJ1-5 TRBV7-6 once TGTGCCAGCAGCTTAGTTGGGGACAATCAGCCCCAGCATTTT CASSLVGDNQPQHF
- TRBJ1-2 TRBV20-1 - TGCAGTGCCGGGGGATACTATGGCTACACCTTC CSAGGYYGYTF
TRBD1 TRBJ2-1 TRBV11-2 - TGTGCCAGCAGCACAGGGGTTAATGAGCAGTTCTTC CASSTGVNEQFF
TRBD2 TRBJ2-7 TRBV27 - TGTGCCAGCAGTTCCGAGCGGGAGAGGTACGAGCAGTACTTC CASSSERERYEQYF
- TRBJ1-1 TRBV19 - TGTGCCAGTAGCAGGTCGACCACGGCCCCTTTATCGAACACTGAAGCTTTCTTT CASSRSTTAPLSNTEAFF
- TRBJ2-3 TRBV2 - TGTGCCAGCAGTGAGACGGCGGATACGCAGTATTTT CASSETADTQYF
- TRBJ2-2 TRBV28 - TGTGCCAGCAGTTTGGTTCCCCCGGAGCTGTTTTTT CASSLVPPELFF
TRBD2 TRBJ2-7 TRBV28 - TGTGCCAGCAGTTCTACCTTGGGACTAGCGGTAACCTCCTACGAGCAGTACTTC CASSSTLGLAVTSYEQYF
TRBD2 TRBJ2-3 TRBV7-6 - TGTGCCAGCAGTCCGACTAGCGGGAGCGGGTGGGCAGATACGCAGTATTTT CASSPTSGSGWADTQYF
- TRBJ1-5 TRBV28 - TGTGCCAGCAGTTTCGGCTGGGGGCGGTTTCGCAATCAGCCCCAGCATTTT CASSFGWGRFRNQPQHF
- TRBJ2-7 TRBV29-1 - TGCAGCGTTGAGCGGGATCGCTACGAGCAGTACTTC CSVERDRYEQYF
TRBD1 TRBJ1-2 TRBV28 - TGTGCCAGCAGCTCAGGACAGGGGGTTTGGGCTAACTATGGCTACACCTTC CASSSGQGVWANYGYTF
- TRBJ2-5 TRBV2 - TGTGCCAGCAGTTCCCCTTGGGAGACCCAGTACTTC CASSSPWETQYF
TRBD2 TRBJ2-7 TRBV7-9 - TGTGCCAGCACCCCCCTCGAAGCGGGAGCGCCCGAGCAGTACTTC CASTPLEAGAPEQYF
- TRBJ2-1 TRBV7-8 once TGTGCCAGCAGCCAGCGGCGAGGGATAGGTAATGAGCAGTTCTTC CASSQRRGIGNEQFF
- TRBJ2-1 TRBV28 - TGTGCCAGCAGTTTAGAACAGTTTTACAATGAGCAGTTCTTC CASSLEQFYNEQFF
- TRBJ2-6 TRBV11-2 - TGTGCCAGCAGCCCACCAGATGGGGCCAACGTCCTGACTTTC CASSPPDGANVLTF
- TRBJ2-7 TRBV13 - TGTGCCAGCAGCACCGGGGACTACGAGCAGTACTTC CASSTGDYEQYF
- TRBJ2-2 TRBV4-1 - TGCGCCAGCCACGGCCCAAACACCGGGGAGCTGTTTTTT CASHGPNTGELFF
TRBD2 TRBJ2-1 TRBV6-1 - TGTGCCAGCAGTGTTTGGGGACTAGATGGGGGTGAGCAGTTCTTC CASSVWGLDGGEQFF
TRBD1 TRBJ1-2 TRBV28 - TGTGCCAGCAGAGAGACAGGGGAGGATGGCTACACCTTC CASRETGEDGYTF
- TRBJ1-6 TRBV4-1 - TGCGCCAGCAGCCAGGGTCCCGGGACGGCTAATTCACCCCTCCACTTT CASSQGPGTANSPLHF
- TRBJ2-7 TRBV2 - TGTGCCAGCCGAGAGATGACAGGAGCCGTCTACGAGCAGTACTTC CASREMTGAVYEQYF
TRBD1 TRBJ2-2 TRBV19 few TGTGCCAGTAGTCGAACCCCAACAGGGGACACCGGGGAGCTGTTTTTT CASSRTPTGDTGELFF